This T cell receptor (beta chain) was recorded in a study of CD8 T cells in Susac syndrome. cDNA came from roughly 0.5 to 1 ug RNA primed by random hexamers. The authors amplified TCR beta CDR3 across 54 Vbeta and 13 Jbeta using immunoSEQ multiplex PCR. TCRdb re-derived calls from the immunoSEQ multiplex PCR reads in MiXCR, one entry per CDR3 protein. The sample contains about 430,000 distinct CDR3 sequences, approximately 85% of which appear only once. TCR beta was sequenced from blood CD8+ and CD4+ T cells. The patients serving as multiple sclerosis controls were treatment-naive. They had stable or active relapsing-remitting disease and fulfilled revised McDonald criteria. Negative isolation was applied to CD8+ and CD4+ T cells, and FACS enrichment was applied to TEMRA cells. CDR1 and CDR2 from the germline V gene are SGHDT and YYEEEE. Trimming stripped 5 bases from V and 4 bases from J, with 12 bases between. The CDR3 consists of 13 residues.

J is TRBJ1-1 and V is TRBV5-6; possible D gene TRBD1, 5 bases. Sequenced material: CD8+ T cells from PBMCs. The clonotype originates from a human donor with multiple sclerosis. CDR3 sequence (DNA): TGTGCCAGCAGGGCGGGACTAGGCACTGAAGCTTTCTTT. It codes for CASRAGLGTEAFF.